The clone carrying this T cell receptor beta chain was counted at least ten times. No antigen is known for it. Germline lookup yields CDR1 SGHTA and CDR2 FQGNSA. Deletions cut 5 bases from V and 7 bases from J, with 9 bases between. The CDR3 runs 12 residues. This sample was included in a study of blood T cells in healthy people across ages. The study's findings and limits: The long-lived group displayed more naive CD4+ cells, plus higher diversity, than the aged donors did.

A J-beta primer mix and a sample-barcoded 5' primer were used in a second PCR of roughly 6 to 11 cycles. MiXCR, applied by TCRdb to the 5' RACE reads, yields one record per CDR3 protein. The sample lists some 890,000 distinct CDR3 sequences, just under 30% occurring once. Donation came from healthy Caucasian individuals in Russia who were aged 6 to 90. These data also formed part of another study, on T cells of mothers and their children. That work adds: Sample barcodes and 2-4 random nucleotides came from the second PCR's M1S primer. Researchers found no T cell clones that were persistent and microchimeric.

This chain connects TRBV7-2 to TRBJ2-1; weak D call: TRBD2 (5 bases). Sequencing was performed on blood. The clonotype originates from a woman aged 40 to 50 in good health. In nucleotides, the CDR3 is TGTGCCAGCAGCCGGACGGGGAATGAGCAGTTCTTC. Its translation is CASSRTGNEQFF.